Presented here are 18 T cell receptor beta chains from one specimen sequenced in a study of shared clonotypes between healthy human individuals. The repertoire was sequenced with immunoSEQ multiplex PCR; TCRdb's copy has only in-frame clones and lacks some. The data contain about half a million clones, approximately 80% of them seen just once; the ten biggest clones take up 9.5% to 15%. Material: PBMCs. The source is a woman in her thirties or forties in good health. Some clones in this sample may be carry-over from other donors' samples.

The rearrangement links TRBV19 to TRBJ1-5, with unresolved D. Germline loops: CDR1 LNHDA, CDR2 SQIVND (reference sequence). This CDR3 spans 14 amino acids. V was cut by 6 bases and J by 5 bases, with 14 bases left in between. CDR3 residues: CASSFRSGHQPQHF. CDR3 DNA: TGTGCCAGTAGCTTCCGGTCAGGCCATCAGCCCCAGCATTTT.

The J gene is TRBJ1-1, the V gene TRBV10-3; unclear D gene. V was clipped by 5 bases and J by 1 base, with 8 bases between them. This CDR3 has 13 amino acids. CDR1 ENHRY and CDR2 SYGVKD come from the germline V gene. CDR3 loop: CAISPARNTEAFF. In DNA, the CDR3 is TGTGCCATCAGTCCCGCCAGGAACACTGAAGCTTTCTTT.

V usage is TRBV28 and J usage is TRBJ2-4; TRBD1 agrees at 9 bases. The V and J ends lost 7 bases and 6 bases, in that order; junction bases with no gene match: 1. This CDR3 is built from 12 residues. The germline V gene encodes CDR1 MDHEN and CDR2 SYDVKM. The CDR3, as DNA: TGTGCCAGCAAGGACAGGGGAAACATTCAGTACTTC. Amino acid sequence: CASKDRGNIQYF.

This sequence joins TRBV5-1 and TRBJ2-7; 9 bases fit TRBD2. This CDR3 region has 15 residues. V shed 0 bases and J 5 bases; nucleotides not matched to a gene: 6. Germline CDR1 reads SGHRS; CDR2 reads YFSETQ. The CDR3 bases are TGCGCCAGCAGCTTGGGAGTAGCGGGAGCCCACGAGCAGTACTTC. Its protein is CASSLGVAGAHEQYF.

The CDR3 coding sequence is TGTGCCAGCAGGCCGGACCACGACAGGAACACCGGGGAGCTGTTTTTT. As protein: CASRPDHDRNTGELFF. The chain joins TRBV6-6 to TRBJ2-2; a weak D match, TRBD1 (5 bases). Trimming shortened V by 6 bases and J by 1 base, and 15 bases separated the two germline ends. The CDR3 runs 16 residues. CDR1 is MNHNY and CDR2 is SVGAGI in the germline V gene (reference sequence).

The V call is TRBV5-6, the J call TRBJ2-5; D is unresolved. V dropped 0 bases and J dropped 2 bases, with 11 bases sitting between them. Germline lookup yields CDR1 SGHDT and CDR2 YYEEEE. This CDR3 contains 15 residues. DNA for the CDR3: TGTGCCAGCAGCTTGGGGCGCTCGGTACAAGAGACCCAGTACTTC. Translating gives CASSLGRSVQETQYF.

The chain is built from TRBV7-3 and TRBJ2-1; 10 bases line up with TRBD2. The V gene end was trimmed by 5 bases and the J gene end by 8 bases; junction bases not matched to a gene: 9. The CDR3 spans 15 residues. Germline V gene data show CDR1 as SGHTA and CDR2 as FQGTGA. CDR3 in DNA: TGTGCCAGCAGCCCCGCTAGCGGGAGTGTCTATGAGCAGTTCTTC. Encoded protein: CASSPASGSVYEQFF.

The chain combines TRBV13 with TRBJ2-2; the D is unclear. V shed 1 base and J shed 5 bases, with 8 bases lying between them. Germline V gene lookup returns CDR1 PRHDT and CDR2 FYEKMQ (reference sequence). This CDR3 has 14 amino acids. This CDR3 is CASSLDSWTGELFF. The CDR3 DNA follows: TGTGCCAGCAGCTTAGATAGTTGGACCGGGGAGCTGTTTTTT.

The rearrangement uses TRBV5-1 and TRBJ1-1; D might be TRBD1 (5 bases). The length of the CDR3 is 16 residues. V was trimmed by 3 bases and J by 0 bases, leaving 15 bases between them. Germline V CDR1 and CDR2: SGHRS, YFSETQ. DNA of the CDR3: TGCGCCAGCAGCTCCATGGGCAGGGCTATGAACACTGAAGCTTTCTTT. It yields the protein CASSSMGRAMNTEAFF.

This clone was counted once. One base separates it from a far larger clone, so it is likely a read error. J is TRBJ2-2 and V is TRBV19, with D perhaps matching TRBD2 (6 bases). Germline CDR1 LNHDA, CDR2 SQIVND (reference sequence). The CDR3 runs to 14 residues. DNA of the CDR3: TGTGCCAGTAGTCGGACGGTCACTTCCGGGGGGCTGTTTTTT. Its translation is CASSRTVTSGGLFF.

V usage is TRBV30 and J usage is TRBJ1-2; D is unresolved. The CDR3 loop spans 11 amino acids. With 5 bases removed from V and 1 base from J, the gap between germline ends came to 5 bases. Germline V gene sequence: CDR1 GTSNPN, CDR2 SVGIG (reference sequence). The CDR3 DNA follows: TGTGCCTGGGGCGTTAACTATGGCTACACCTTC. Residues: CAWGVNYGYTF.

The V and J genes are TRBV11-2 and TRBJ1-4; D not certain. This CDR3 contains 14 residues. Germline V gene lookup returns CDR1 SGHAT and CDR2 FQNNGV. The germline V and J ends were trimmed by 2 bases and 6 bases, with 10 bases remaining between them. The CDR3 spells CASSLRPLDEKLFF. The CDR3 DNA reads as TGTGCCAGCAGCTTAAGACCCCTCGATGAAAAACTGTTTTTT.

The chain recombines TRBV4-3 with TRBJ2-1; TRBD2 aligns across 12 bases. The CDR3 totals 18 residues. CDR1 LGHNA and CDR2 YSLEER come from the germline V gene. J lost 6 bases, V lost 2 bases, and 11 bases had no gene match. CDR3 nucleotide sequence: TGCGCCAGCAGCCAAACTCGTCTAGCGGGAGGGCTGTTCAATGAGCAGTTCTTC. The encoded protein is CASSQTRLAGGLFNEQFF.

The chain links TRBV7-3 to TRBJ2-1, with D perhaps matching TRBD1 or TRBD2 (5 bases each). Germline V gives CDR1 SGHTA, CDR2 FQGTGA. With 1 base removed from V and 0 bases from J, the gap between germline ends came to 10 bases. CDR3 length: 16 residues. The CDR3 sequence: CASSLMAGSSYNEQFF. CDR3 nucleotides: TGTGCCAGCAGCTTAATGGCAGGGAGCTCCTACAATGAGCAGTTCTTC.

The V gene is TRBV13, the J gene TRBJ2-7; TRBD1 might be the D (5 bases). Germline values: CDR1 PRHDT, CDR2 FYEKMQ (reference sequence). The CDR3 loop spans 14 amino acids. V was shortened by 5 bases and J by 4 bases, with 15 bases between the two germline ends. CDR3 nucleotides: TGTGCCAGCAGCGTTAGTAGGGGTATATACGAGCAGTACTTC. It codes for CASSVSRGIYEQYF.

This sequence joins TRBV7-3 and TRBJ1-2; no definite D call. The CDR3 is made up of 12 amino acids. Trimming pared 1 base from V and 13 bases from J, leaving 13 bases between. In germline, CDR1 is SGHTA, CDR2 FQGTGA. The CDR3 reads CASSLNGFSATF. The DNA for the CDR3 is TGTGCCAGCAGCTTAAATGGGTTCAGTGCCACCTTC.

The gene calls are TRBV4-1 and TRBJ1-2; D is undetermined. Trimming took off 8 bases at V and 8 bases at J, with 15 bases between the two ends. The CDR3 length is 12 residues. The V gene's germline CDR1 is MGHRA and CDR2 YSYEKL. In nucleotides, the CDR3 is TGCGCCAGCGGTAATTCGGCCTTCGGCTACACCTTC. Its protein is CASGNSAFGYTF.

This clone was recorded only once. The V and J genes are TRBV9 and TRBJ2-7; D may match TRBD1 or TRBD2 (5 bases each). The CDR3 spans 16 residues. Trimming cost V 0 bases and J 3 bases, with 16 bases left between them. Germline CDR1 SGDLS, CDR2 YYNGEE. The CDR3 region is CASSVGFGTGDYEQYF. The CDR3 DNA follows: TGTGCCAGCAGCGTAGGGTTCGGGACCGGGGACTACGAGCAGTACTTC.